One sample yielded the 12 T cell receptor beta chains listed below, sequenced in a study of cytomegalovirus exposure and HLA in healthy donors (dated by TCRdb to about 2017). Libraries came from the immunoSEQ multiplex PCR assay. For the multiplex PCR, a mixture combining 60 forward primers for TCR Vbeta segments and 13 reverse primers for TCR Jbeta segments was used. This immuneACCESS table, as held by TCRdb, lists in-frame sequences with V and J called but not all clones. Of the missing ones, under half trace to an unresolved V gene in checked studies; the others have no known cause. The sample table shows 80,000 to 130,000 clones, and approximately 80% are seen once. Jointly, the top ten make up roughly 4% of the sample. Input material: PBMCs. All receptors come from a female donor in good health and CMV-seropositive.

This sequence joins TRBV7-8 and TRBJ1-6; no firm D call. Germline V CDR1 and CDR2: SGHVS, FQNEAQ. The CDR3 runs to 16 residues. Trimming shortened V by 1 base and J by 1 base, and 8 bases separated the two germline ends. CDR3 nucleotide sequence: TGTGCCAGCAGCTTAGGCGGGCGTTCCTATAATTCACCCCTCCACTTT. This sequence encodes CASSLGGRSYNSPLHF.

In the case of this clone: The junction does not match germline at one end; this may be a read error. The chain is built from TRBV6-8 and TRBJ2-4, with 12 bases that match TRBD1. CDR3 size: 17 residues. Per germline, CDR1 MNHGY and CDR2 SAAAGT. The CDR3 nucleotides are TGTGCCGGCCAAGGAGGGGGACAGGGGGCCTCCAAAAACAGTCAGTACTTC. It specifies CAGQGGGQGASKNSQYF.

This clone was recorded a few times. The rearrangement joins TRBV7-2 to TRBJ1-4, with 7 bases that match TRBD1. The V and J ends lost 1 base and 2 bases, in that order; junction bases with no gene match: 7. Germline-derived CDR1 and CDR2 are SGHTA and FQGNSA. The CDR3 has 17 residues. Written as DNA, the CDR3 is TGTGCCAGCAGCTTAGGGAGGACAGGTTCGACTAATGAAAAACTGTTTTTT. Its translation is CASSLGRTGSTNEKLFF. Variable domain in full (rest from reference TRBV7-2 and TRBJ1-4): GAGVSQSPSNKVTEKGKDVELRCDPISGHTALYWYRQSLGQGLEFLIYFQGNSAPDKSGLPSDRFSAERTGGSVSTLTIQRTQQEDSAVYLCASSLGRTGSTNEKLFFGSGTQLSVL.

The chain is built from TRBV19 and TRBJ2-1, with TRBD2 matching over 10 bases. The CDR3 is 14 residues long. The V and J ends lost 11 bases and 6 bases, in that order; junction bases with no gene match: 10. Germline V gene lookup returns CDR1 LNHDA and CDR2 SQIVND (reference sequence). CDR3 DNA sequence: TGTGCCTTGGGGAGCGGGGGGGGATCCAATGAGCAGTTCTTC. Residues: CALGSGGGSNEQFF.

The rearrangement joins TRBV18 to TRBJ1-2, with a possible D match to TRBD1 (6 bases). Germline values: CDR1 KGHSH, CDR2 LQKENI. Trimming cost V 3 bases and J 8 bases, with 13 bases left between them. The CDR3 is made up of 13 amino acids. This chain's CDR3 is CASSPGAGWGYTF. The DNA for the CDR3 is TGTGCCAGCTCACCGGGGGCAGGCTGGGGCTACACCTTC.

About this clone: Different DNA sequences within this sample yield the same CDR3. The V gene is TRBV19, the J gene TRBJ2-7, with a possible D match to TRBD1 (5 bases). The CDR3 runs to 13 residues. Trimming shortened V by 3 bases and J by 1 base, and 7 bases separated the two germline ends. Germline values: CDR1 LNHDA, CDR2 SQIVND (reference sequence). This CDR3 is CASSISGSYEQYF. CDR3 coding DNA: TGTGCCAGTAGTATCTCAGGGTCCTACGAGCAGTACTTC.

The chain carries TRBV4-3 and TRBJ1-1; D gene unclear. The V end was cut by 0 bases, the J end by 5 bases, with 10 bases between. Germline assignment: CDR1 LGHNA and CDR2 YSLEER. CDR3 length: 14 amino acids. Written as DNA, the CDR3 is TGCGCCAGCAGCCAAGATCAAGGAGGAACTGAAGCTTTCTTT. It translates to CASSQDQGGTEAFF.

This rearrangement joins TRBV18 to TRBJ1-2; no reliable D call. Trimming took off 4 bases at V and 0 bases at J, with 9 bases between the two ends. The CDR3 length is 14 residues. Germline CDR1 KGHSH, CDR2 LQKENI. CDR3 region: CASSLNRANYGYTF. The DNA for the CDR3 is TGTGCCAGCTCACTGAACAGAGCTAACTATGGCTACACCTTC. Combining the CDR3 with reference TRBV18 and TRBJ1-2 gives the whole variable domain NAGVMQNPRHLVRRRGQEARLRCSPMKGHSHVYWYRQLPEEGLKFMVYLQKENIIDESGMPKERFSAEFPKEGPSILRIQQVVRGDSAAYFCASSLNRANYGYTFGSGTRLTVV.

The chain combines TRBV27 with TRBJ1-6, with D hard to call. Germline V gene lookup returns CDR1 MNHEY and CDR2 SMNVEV (reference sequence). The CDR3 runs 15 residues. Trimming shortened V by 0 bases and J by 7 bases, and 10 bases separated the two germline ends. CDR3 sequence: CASSLSPGTNSPLHF. Written as DNA, the CDR3 is TGTGCCAGCAGTTTATCTCCAGGCACCAATTCACCCCTCCACTTT.

The chain is built from TRBV5-1 and TRBJ2-5; 7 bases match TRBD1. The V segment lost 4 bases and the J segment 0 bases; nucleotides outside the gene matches: 3. The CDR3 runs 14 residues. Germline loops: CDR1 SGHRS, CDR2 YFSETQ. The CDR3 region has the DNA TGCGCCAGCAGCCCAGGGGGTAACCAAGAGACCCAGTACTTC. Amino acid sequence: CASSPGGNQETQYF.

The rearrangement links TRBV19 to TRBJ2-7, with 8 bases matching TRBD2. CDR3 size: 14 residues. J was trimmed by 5 bases and V by 9 bases; bases with no gene match: 12. Germline V gene lookup returns CDR1 LNHDA and CDR2 SQIVND (reference sequence). The CDR3 nucleotides are TGTGCCAGCTCCCTCGGCGGGGGGTTGGACGAGCAGTACTTC. This codes for CASSLGGGLDEQYF.

In its sample, this clone ranks as medium-sized. The chain uses TRBV19 and TRBJ1-1, with TRBD1 matching over 10 bases. The CDR3 is 13 residues long. J gave up 1 base and V 9 bases, and 2 bases lay outside the gene matches. Germline CDR1 and CDR2: LNHDA and SQIVND (reference sequence). The CDR3 protein is CASDRGPNTEAFF. The CDR3 DNA sequence: TGTGCCAGCGACAGGGGGCCGAACACTGAAGCTTTCTTT.